Below, one TCR beta chain is given with its context. These data belong to a study of blood T cell repertoires in COVID-19. The CDR3 is made up of 14 amino acids. V was cut by 2 bases and J by 5 bases, with 12 bases left in between. Germline V gene sequence: CDR1 KGHSH, CDR2 LQKENI. Sequencing was performed with immunoSEQ multiplex PCR; in TCRdb, only in-frame clones are kept and a portion is missing. Counted here are fewer than 300,000 clones, roughly 86% occurring once; the ten biggest clones make up more than 7.5%. The receptor was isolated from a man between 18 and 35 years old with active or convalescent COVID-19. The J gene is TRBJ1-1, the V gene TRBV18; possible D gene TRBD1, 6 bases. The sequenced material came from peripheral blood. CDR3 sequence (DNA): TGTGCCAGCTCACCAACAGGGAGATCGACTGAAGCTTTCTTT. It translates to CASSPTGRSTEAFF.